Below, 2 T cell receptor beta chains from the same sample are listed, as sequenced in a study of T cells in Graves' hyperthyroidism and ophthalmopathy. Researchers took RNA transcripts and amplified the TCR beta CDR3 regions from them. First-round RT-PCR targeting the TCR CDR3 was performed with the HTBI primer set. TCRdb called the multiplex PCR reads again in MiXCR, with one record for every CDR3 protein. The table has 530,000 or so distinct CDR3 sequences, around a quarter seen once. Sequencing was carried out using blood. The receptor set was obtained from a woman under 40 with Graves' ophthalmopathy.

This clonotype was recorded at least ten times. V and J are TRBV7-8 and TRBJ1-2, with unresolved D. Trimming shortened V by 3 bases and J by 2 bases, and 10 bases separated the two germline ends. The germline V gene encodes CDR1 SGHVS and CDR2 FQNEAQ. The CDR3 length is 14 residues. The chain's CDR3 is CASSFAGPNYGYTF. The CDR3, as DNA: TGTGCCAGCAGCTTCGCAGGACCGAACTATGGCTACACCTTC. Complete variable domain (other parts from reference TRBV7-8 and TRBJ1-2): GAGVSQSPRYKVAKRGQDVALRCDPISGHVSLFWYQQALGQGPEFLTYFQNEAQLDKSGLPSDRFFAERPEGSVSTLKIQRTQQEDSAVYLCASSFAGPNYGYTFGSGTRLTVV.

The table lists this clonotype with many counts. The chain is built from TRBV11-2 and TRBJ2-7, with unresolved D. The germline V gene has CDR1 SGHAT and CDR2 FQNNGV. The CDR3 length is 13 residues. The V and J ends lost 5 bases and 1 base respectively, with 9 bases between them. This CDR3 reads CASSRFLSYEQYF. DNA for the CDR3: TGTGCCAGCAGCCGGTTTTTATCCTACGAGCAGTACTTC.